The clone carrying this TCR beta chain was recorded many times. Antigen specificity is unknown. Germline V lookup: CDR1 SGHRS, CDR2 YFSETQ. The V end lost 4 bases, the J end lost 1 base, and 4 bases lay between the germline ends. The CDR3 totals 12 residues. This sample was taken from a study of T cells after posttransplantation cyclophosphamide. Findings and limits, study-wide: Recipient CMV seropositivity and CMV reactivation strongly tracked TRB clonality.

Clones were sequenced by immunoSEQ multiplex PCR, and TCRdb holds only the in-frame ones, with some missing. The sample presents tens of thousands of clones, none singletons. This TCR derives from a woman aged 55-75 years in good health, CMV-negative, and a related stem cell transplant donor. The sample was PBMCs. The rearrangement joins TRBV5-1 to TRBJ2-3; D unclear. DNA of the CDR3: TGCGCCAGCAGCAGGGGCACAGATACGCAGTATTTT. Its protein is CASSRGTDTQYF.